This entry lists 27 T cell receptor beta chains sequenced from one sample in a study of cytomegalovirus exposure and HLA in healthy donors. 13 Jbeta primers and 60 Vbeta primers were used for the PCR. Profiling relied on immunoSEQ multiplex PCR, and the TCRdb table lists in-frame clones only, not all of them. The data show around 50,000 clones, around 80% seen once. Sequenced: PBMCs. These receptors came from a man aged 30 to 39 in good health and CMV-seropositive.

This clone has just one count. The gene calls are TRBV5-1 and TRBJ1-2; no reliable D call. V lost 0 bases and J 10 bases, leaving 7 bases between the germline ends. This CDR3 comprises 11 residues. Germline CDR1 SGHRS, CDR2 YFSETQ. CDR3: CASSLGRDYTF. In nucleotides, the CDR3 is TGCGCCAGCAGCTTGGGGCGGGACTACACCTTC. Supplemented by reference TRBV5-1 and TRBJ1-2, the full variable domain reads KAGVTQTPRYLIKTRGQQVTLSCSPISGHRSVSWYQQTPGQGLQFLFEYFSETQRNKGNFPGRFSGRQFSNSRSEMNVSTLELGDSALYLCASSLGRDYTFGSGTRLTVV.

This clone appeared a single time. This chain uses TRBV19 with TRBJ1-6; no firm D call. The germline V and J ends were trimmed by 3 bases and 1 base, with 4 bases remaining between them. Germline assignment: CDR1 LNHDA and CDR2 SQIVND (reference sequence). The CDR3 is made up of 14 amino acids. CDR3 nucleotide sequence: TGTGCCAGTAGTATGAGTTCCTATAATTCACCCCTCCACTTT. Its protein is CASSMSSYNSPLHF. The full variable domain, completed using reference TRBV19 and TRBJ1-6, is DGGITQSPKYLFRKEGQNVTLSCEQNLNHDAMYWYRQDPGQGLRLIYYSQIVNDFQKGDIAEGYSVSREKKESFPLTVTSAQKNPTAFYLCASSMSSYNSPLHFGNGTRLTVT.

This clone was detected only a few times. The V call is TRBV6-5, the J call TRBJ2-1; TRBD1 aligns across 9 bases. V gave up 2 bases and J gave up 6 bases; unmatched junction bases: 5. CDR3 length equals 15 residues. CDR1 is MNHEY, CDR2 SVGAGI, per germline. The DNA for the CDR3 is TGTGCCAGCAGTTACGGGGACAGGGCGGTCAATGAGCAGTTCTTC. The encoded protein is CASSYGDRAVNEQFF.

This clone was seen a few times. The chain has TRBV5-6 and TRBJ1-1, with D possibly TRBD1 on 5 matching bases. The CDR3 sequence is 13 residues long. The V end lost 3 bases, the J end lost 4 bases, and 10 bases lay between the germline ends. Germline CDR1 SGHDT, CDR2 YYEEEE. CDR3 in amino acids: CASSSAGGTEAFF. In DNA, the CDR3 is TGTGCCAGCAGCTCCGCCGGGGGCACTGAAGCTTTCTTT.

The chain joins TRBV14 to TRBJ2-1, with 10 bases lining up with TRBD2. V trimming: 4 bases; J trimming: 3 bases; junction bases outside the gene matches: 6. This CDR3 contains 16 residues. From germline, CDR1 is SGHDN and CDR2 FVKESK. This CDR3 is CASSRELAGSYNEQFF. The DNA of the CDR3 is TGTGCCAGCAGCCGTGAACTAGCGGGAAGCTACAATGAGCAGTTCTTC. Full variable domain (rest looked up from reference TRBV14 and TRBJ2-1): EAGVTQFPSHSVIEKGQTVTLRCDPISGHDNLYWYRRVMGKEIKFLLHFVKESKQDESGMPNNRFLAERTGGTYSTLKVQPAELEDSGVYFCASSRELAGSYNEQFFGPGTRLTVL.

V and J are TRBV6-5 and TRBJ2-7; 7 positions match TRBD1. V lost 2 bases to trimming and J lost 2 bases; unmatched junction nucleotides: 3. From germline, CDR1 is MNHEY and CDR2 SVGAGI. CDR3 length equals 14 residues. The CDR3 loop is CASSYRQGAYEQYF. CDR3 nucleotides: TGTGCCAGCAGTTACCGACAGGGTGCCTACGAGCAGTACTTC.

This chain connects TRBV27 to TRBJ2-2, with TRBD2 identical over 12 bases. The CDR3 is 19 amino acids. V was pared by 2 bases and J by 0 bases, with 7 bases of the junction left unmatched. Germline V gene data show CDR1 as MNHEY and CDR2 as SMNVEV (reference sequence). CDR3 sequence: CASSLRGLAGLTNTGELFF. The DNA of the CDR3 is TGTGCCAGCAGTTTAAGAGGACTAGCGGGGCTAACGAACACCGGGGAGCTGTTTTTT.

This chain joins TRBV15 and TRBJ2-3, with 10 bases identical to TRBD1. The CDR3 totals 17 residues. Trimming cost V 6 bases and J 4 bases; bases outside gene matches: 13. Germline values: CDR1 LNHNV, CDR2 YYDKDF (reference sequence). Here the CDR3 DNA reads TGTGCCACCAGAGACCGACAGGGGGCCTTTGGGTCAGATACGCAGTATTTT. The encoded protein is CATRDRQGAFGSDTQYF. Filled out from reference TRBV15 and TRBJ2-3, the complete variable domain reads DAMVIQNPRYQVTQFGKPVTLSCSQTLNHNVMYWYQQKSSQAPKLLFHYYDKDFNNEADTPDNFQSRRPNTSFCFLDIRSPGLGDTAMYLCATRDRQGAFGSDTQYFGPGTRLTVL.

The chain is built from TRBV7-2 and TRBJ2-7; D uncertain. V lost 4 bases and J lost 3, with 19 bases in between. The CDR3 spans 16 residues. The germline V gene encodes CDR1 SGHTA and CDR2 FQGNSA. CDR3 protein: CASSSNLAKISYEQYF. The CDR3 DNA reads as TGTGCCAGCAGCTCCAATTTGGCAAAGATCAGCTACGAGCAGTACTTC.

This clone was seen a few times. This chain connects TRBV2 to TRBJ2-7, with TRBD2 matching 9 bases. The junction had 6 bases not matched to a gene; V was cut back by 6 bases and J by 0 bases. The germline V gene has CDR1 SNHLY and CDR2 FYNNEI. The CDR3 consists of 15 residues. Written as DNA, the CDR3 is TGTGCCAGCAGGGAGCTACTAGCGGGCTCCTACGAGCAGTACTTC. Its translation is CASRELLAGSYEQYF.

The rearrangement uses TRBV15 and TRBJ2-5; 10 bases align to TRBD2. The trim removed 1 base at V and 2 bases at J, leaving 7 bases unmatched. There are 17 residues in the CDR3. Germline V gives CDR1 LNHNV, CDR2 YYDKDF (reference sequence). The CDR3, as DNA: TGTGCCACCAGCAGAGGGTCTAGCGGGGGCAAACAAGAGACCCAGTACTTC. Its translation is CATSRGSSGGKQETQYF.

This clone was seen a single time. The chain is built from TRBV9 and TRBJ1-3, with TRBD1 as a possible D gene (6 bases). CDR1 SGDLS and CDR2 YYNGEE come from the germline V gene. The CDR3 length is 14 residues. V lost 7 bases and J lost 0, with 11 bases in between. The CDR3 reads CASAGQSSGNTIYF. CDR3 coding DNA: TGTGCCAGCGCAGGACAGTCCTCTGGAAACACCATATATTTT.

This chain connects TRBV2 to TRBJ2-5; D is perhaps TRBD1 (5 bases). Germline CDR1 is SNHLY and CDR2 is FYNNEI. CDR3 length: 15 amino acids. The V and J ends lost 3 bases and 7 bases respectively, with 18 bases between them. Here the CDR3 reads CASSDQGPSLGTQYF. The CDR3 coding sequence is TGTGCCAGCAGTGATCAGGGTCCCTCTCTAGGGACCCAGTACTTC.

The genes are TRBV19 and TRBJ1-6; 7 nucleotides agree with TRBD1. CDR3 length: 15 residues. Germline lookup yields CDR1 LNHDA and CDR2 SQIVND (reference sequence). The V and J ends lost 5 bases and 7 bases, in that order; junction bases with no gene match: 8. The CDR3 sequence: CASSSTTGQNSPLHF. The CDR3 DNA sequence: TGTGCCAGTAGTTCAACGACAGGGCAGAATTCACCCCTCCACTTT.

The chain couples TRBV7-2 to TRBJ1-3; 8 nucleotides match TRBD1. The CDR3 is 16 residues long. The V segment lost 4 bases and the J segment 8 bases; nucleotides outside the gene matches: 13. Per germline, CDR1 SGHTA and CDR2 FQGNSA. DNA for the CDR3: TGTGCCAGCAGCTGGGGACCAAGGACAGGGTTTGACACCATATATTTT. It translates to CASSWGPRTGFDTIYF.

The chain combines TRBV30 with TRBJ1-6, with TRBD1 matching 7 bases. The junction had 4 bases not matched to a gene; V was cut back by 3 bases and J by 8 bases. Germline V gene sequence: CDR1 GTSNPN, CDR2 SVGIG (reference sequence). The CDR3 contains 13 residues. The CDR3 nucleotides are TGTGCCTGGAGGACAGGGTACGATTCACCCCTCCACTTT. This sequence encodes CAWRTGYDSPLHF.

The rearrangement joins TRBV5-6 to TRBJ1-6; the D gene is possibly TRBD1 (6 bases). Germline V CDR1 and CDR2: SGHDT, YYEEEE. There are 17 residues in the CDR3. Trimming left V 4 bases short and J 0 bases short, with 14 bases between. CDR3 nucleotide sequence: TGTGCCAGCAGCCGGACAGCCCGGAGCTCCTATAATTCACCCCTCCACTTT. As protein: CASSRTARSSYNSPLHF.

The V gene is TRBV9, the J gene TRBJ1-1; 7 nucleotides agree with TRBD1. The trim removed 3 bases at V and 5 bases at J, leaving 10 bases unmatched. CDR1 SGDLS and CDR2 YYNGEE come from the germline V gene. CDR3 length: 15 residues. The CDR3 bases are TGTGCCAGCAGCGGATACAGGGGAGTGTTTACTGAAGCTTTCTTT. Protein product: CASSGYRGVFTEAFF.

The chain is built from TRBV9 and TRBJ2-2, with D unclear. Trimming stripped 0 bases from V and 2 bases from J, with 14 bases between. The CDR3 is 17 amino acids. Germline values: CDR1 SGDLS, CDR2 YYNGEE. The CDR3: CASSVAPAASNTGELFF. The DNA of the CDR3 is TGTGCCAGCAGCGTAGCCCCCGCGGCGAGCAACACCGGGGAGCTGTTTTTT.

This chain links TRBV5-1 with TRBJ1-6, with a weak D call TRBD1 (6 bases). CDR1 and CDR2 (germline): SGHRS, YFSETQ. This CDR3 has 16 residues. V was pared by 4 bases and J by 0 bases, with 11 bases between. This CDR3 is CASSLDSSSYNSPLHF. In DNA, the CDR3 is TGCGCCAGCAGCCTGGACAGTAGCTCCTATAATTCACCCCTCCACTTT.

This clone was picked up a small number of times. The chain links TRBV5-1 to TRBJ2-6, with D perhaps matching TRBD1 (5 bases). The CDR3 is 17 amino acids. Trimming pared 6 bases from V and 0 bases from J, leaving 16 bases between. Germline CDR1 reads SGHRS; CDR2 reads YFSETQ. Written as DNA, the CDR3 is TGCGCCAGCAATATAGACAGAAGTGGCTCTGGGGCCAACGTCCTGACTTTC. It yields the protein CASNIDRSGSGANVLTF.

The V gene is TRBV5-1, the J gene TRBJ1-2; a weak D match, TRBD1 (6 bases). The V gene lost 4 bases and the J gene lost 2 bases, with 12 bases spanning the gap. In germline, CDR1 is SGHRS, CDR2 YFSETQ. This CDR3 has 14 amino acids. The CDR3 DNA is TGCGCCAGCAGCCCGAATACAGGGAACTATGGCTACACCTTC. Residues: CASSPNTGNYGYTF. The full variable domain, completed using reference TRBV5-1 and TRBJ1-2, is KAGVTQTPRYLIKTRGQQVTLSCSPISGHRSVSWYQQTPGQGLQFLFEYFSETQRNKGNFPGRFSGRQFSNSRSEMNVSTLELGDSALYLCASSPNTGNYGYTFGSGTRLTVV.

This clone appeared a single time. The rearrangement joins TRBV19 to TRBJ2-7, with a weak D call TRBD1 (5 bases). The CDR3 contains 12 residues. Germline V gives CDR1 LNHDA, CDR2 SQIVND (reference sequence). Trimming left V 3 bases short and J 6 bases short, with 9 bases between. CDR3 in amino acids: CASSIGQGEQYF. In DNA, the CDR3 is TGTGCCAGTAGTATCGGGCAGGGCGAGCAGTACTTC.

This clone was detected many times. The rearrangement joins TRBV6-1 to TRBJ2-3, with TRBD1 identical over 9 bases. This CDR3 has 14 residues. V was pared by 1 base and J by 4 bases, with 0 bases of the junction left unmatched. Germline values: CDR1 MNHNS, CDR2 SASEGT. The CDR3 DNA follows: TGTGCCAGCAGTGAAGGACAGGGGGCAGATACGCAGTATTTT. Protein product: CASSEGQGADTQYF.

This clone is a singleton in its sample. The chain has TRBV6-5 and TRBJ1-1; 9 bases line up with TRBD1. Germline lookup yields CDR1 MNHEY and CDR2 SVGAGI. V shed 0 bases, J shed 5 bases, and the junction held 7 bases outside the gene matches. This CDR3 has 16 residues. CDR3 residues: CASSYSIQGAWTEAFF. The CDR3 coding sequence is TGTGCCAGCAGTTACTCGATACAGGGGGCTTGGACTGAAGCTTTCTTT.

This clone was counted between two and nine times. V gene TRBV6-5 combines with J gene TRBJ1-1; the D gene is possibly TRBD1 (5 bases). The CDR3 is made up of 15 amino acids. CDR1 and CDR2 (germline): MNHEY, SVGAGI. The V and J ends lost 7 bases and 6 bases respectively, with 21 bases between them. CDR3 sequence reads: CASTPSFDVGPEAFF. CDR3 nucleotide sequence: TGTGCCAGCACCCCGTCATTTGATGTGGGGCCTGAAGCTTTCTTT.

The chain uses TRBV4-1 and TRBJ1-5; D may be TRBD1 (5 bases). Germline V gene sequence: CDR1 MGHRA, CDR2 YSYEKL. The CDR3 spans 16 residues. The V end lost 0 bases, the J end lost 1 base, and 10 bases lay between the germline ends. CDR3 protein: CASSQEAGPSNQPQHF. In DNA form, the CDR3 reads TGCGCCAGCAGCCAAGAAGCGGGACCAAGCAATCAGCCCCAGCATTTT.